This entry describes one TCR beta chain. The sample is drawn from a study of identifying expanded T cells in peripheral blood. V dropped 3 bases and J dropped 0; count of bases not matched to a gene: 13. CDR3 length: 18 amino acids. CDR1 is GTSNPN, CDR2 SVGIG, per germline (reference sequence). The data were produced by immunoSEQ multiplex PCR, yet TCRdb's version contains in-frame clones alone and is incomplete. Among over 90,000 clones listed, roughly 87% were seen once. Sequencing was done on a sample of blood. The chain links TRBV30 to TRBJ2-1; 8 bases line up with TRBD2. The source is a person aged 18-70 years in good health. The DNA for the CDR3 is TGTGCCTGGAGGGCCGAATGGACTAGCTGGAGCTCCTACAATGAGCAGTTCTTC. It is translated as CAWRAEWTSWSSYNEQFF.